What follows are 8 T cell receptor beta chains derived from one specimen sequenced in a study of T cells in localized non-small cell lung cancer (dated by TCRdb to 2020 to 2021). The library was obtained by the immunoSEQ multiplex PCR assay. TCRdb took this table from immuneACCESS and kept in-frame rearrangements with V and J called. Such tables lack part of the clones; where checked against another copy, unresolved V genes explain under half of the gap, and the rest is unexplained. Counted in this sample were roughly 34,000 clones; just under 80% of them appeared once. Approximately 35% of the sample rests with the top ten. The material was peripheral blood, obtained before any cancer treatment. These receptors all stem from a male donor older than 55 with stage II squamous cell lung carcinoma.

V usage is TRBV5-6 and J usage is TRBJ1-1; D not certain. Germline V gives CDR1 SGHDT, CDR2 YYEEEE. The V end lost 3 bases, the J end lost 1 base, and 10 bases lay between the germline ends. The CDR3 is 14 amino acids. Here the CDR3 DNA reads TGTGCCAGCAGCTGGGGAGGACGGAACACTGAAGCTTTCTTT. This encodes CASSWGGRNTEAFF.

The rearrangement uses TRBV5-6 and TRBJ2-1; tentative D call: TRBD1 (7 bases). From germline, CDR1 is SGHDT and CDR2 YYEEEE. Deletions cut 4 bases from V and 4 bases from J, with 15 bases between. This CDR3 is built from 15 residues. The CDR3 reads CASSQGGGEYNEQFF. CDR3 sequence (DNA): TGTGCCAGCAGCCAGGGGGGAGGAGAGTACAATGAGCAGTTCTTC.

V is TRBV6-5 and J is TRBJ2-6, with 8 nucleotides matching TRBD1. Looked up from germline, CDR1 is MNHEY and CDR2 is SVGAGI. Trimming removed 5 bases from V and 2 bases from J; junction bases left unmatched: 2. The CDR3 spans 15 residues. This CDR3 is CASSMTGAGANVLTF. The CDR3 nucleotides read TGTGCCAGCAGTATGACAGGGGCTGGGGCCAACGTCCTGACTTTC.

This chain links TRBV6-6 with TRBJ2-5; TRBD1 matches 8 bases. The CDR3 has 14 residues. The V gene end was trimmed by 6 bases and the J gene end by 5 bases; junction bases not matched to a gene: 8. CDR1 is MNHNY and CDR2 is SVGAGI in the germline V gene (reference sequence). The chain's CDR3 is CASRPGGGLETQYF. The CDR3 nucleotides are TGTGCCAGCAGGCCAGGGGGCGGATTGGAGACCCAGTACTTC.

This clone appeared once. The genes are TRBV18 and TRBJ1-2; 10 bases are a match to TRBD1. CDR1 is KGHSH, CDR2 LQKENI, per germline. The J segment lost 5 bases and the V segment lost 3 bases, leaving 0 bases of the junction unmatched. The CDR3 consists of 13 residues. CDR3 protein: CASSPGQGYGYTF. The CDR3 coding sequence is TGTGCCAGCTCACCGGGACAGGGGTATGGCTACACCTTC.

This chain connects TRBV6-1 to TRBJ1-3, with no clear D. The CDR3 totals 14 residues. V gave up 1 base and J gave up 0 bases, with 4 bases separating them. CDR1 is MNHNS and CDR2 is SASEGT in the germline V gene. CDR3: CASSEGNSGNTIYF. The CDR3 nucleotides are TGTGCCAGCAGTGAAGGGAACTCTGGAAACACCATATATTTT.

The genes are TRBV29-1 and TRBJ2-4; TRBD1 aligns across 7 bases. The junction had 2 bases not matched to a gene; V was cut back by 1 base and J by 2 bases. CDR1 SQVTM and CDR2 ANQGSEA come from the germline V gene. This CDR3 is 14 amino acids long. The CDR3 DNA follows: TGCAGCGTTGAAGCGGGACAGACCAAAAACATTCAGTACTTC. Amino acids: CSVEAGQTKNIQYF.

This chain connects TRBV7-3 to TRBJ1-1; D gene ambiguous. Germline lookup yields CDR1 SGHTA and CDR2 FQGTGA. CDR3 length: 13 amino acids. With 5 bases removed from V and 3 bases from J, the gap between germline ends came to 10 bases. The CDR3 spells CASSTSGYTEAFF. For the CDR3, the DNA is TGTGCCAGCAGCACAAGCGGATACACTGAAGCTTTCTTT.